The clone carrying this T cell receptor beta chain was seen ten or more times. What it recognizes is unknown. These data are taken from a study of T-cell reconstitution after alpha-beta-depleted transplantation in children. Deletions cut 3 bases from V and 5 bases from J, with 11 bases between. Germline V gene lookup returns CDR1 SQVTM and CDR2 ANQGSEA. CDR3 size: 13 residues. Preparing the TCRbeta library involved the use of unique molecular identifiers. TCRdb ran MiXCR on the PCR reads and lists one entry per CDR3 protein. The sample carries some 830,000 distinct CDR3 sequences, 16% recorded once. Notes on the study in general: Several patients had high TCRbeta diversity at day 60; it came from surviving recipient T cells and thymic progenitors. Newly generated T cells supplied most T-cell counts and diversity one year post-transplant. At around two months after transplant, the alpha-beta T cells were reportedly derived from several hundred expanded clones that came from non-depleted graft cells.

J is TRBJ2-1 and V is TRBV29-1; TRBD2 is a possible D gene (6 bases). This receptor was identified in a male patient aged 10-17 years who had a stem cell transplant for acute lymphoblastic leukemia, so the T cells may come from the graft donor. This specimen was PBMCs, mostly from graft donor cells, taken 360 days after TCRalphabeta/CD19-depleted stem cell transplant. CDR3: CSVEETRNNEQFF. The CDR3 coding sequence is TGCAGCGTTGAGGAGACTAGGAACAATGAGCAGTTCTTC.